This TCR beta chain was sequenced during a study of cytomegalovirus exposure and HLA in healthy donors. PCR used 60 Vbeta primers and 13 Jbeta primers. TCRdb keeps only in-frame clones here, not all; method: immunoSEQ multiplex PCR. The sample contains 150,000 to 200,000 clones, about 80% of which appear only once. The germline CDR1 and CDR2 sequences are ENHRY and SYGVKD. V was trimmed by 6 bases and J by 1 base, leaving 9 bases between them. The CDR3 runs 13 residues. General observations from the study: Prediction of most subjects' HLA-A and HLA-B alleles by TCR beta sequences was reportedly accurate. Later analysis showed most CMV-associated TCR beta chains appearing HLA-restricted. Donors belonging to an Asian-associated ancestry cluster reportedly showed fewer N-insertions in productive TCRs than the roughly 670-donor mean, according to what a later analysis found. One cluster of highly shared sequence variants probably arose as a sequencing artifact.

Concerning this clone itself: What it binds is not known.

Material: PBMCs. The clonotype comes from a woman under 30 in good health and CMV-seropositive. V and J are TRBV10-3 and TRBJ1-1, with D possibly being TRBD1 (6 bases). The CDR3 loop is CAIRDRKNTEAFF. The DNA of the CDR3 is TGTGCCATCAGGGACAGAAAGAACACTGAAGCTTTCTTT.